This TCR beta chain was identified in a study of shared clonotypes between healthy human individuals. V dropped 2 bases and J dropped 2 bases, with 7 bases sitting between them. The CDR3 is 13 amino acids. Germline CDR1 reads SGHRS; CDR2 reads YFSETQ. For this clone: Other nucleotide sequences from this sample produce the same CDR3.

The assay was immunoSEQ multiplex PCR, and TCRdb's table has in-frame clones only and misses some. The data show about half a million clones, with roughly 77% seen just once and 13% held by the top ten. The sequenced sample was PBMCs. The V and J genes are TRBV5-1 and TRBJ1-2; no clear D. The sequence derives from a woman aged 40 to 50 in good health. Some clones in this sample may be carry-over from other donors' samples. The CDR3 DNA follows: TGCGCCAGCAGCTTAGGTGGGAACTATGGCTACACCTTC. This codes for CASSLGGNYGYTF. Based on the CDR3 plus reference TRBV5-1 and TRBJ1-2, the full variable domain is KAGVTQTPRYLIKTRGQQVTLSCSPISGHRSVSWYQQTPGQGLQFLFEYFSETQRNKGNFPGRFSGRQFSNSRSEMNVSTLELGDSALYLCASSLGGNYGYTFGSGTRLTVV.